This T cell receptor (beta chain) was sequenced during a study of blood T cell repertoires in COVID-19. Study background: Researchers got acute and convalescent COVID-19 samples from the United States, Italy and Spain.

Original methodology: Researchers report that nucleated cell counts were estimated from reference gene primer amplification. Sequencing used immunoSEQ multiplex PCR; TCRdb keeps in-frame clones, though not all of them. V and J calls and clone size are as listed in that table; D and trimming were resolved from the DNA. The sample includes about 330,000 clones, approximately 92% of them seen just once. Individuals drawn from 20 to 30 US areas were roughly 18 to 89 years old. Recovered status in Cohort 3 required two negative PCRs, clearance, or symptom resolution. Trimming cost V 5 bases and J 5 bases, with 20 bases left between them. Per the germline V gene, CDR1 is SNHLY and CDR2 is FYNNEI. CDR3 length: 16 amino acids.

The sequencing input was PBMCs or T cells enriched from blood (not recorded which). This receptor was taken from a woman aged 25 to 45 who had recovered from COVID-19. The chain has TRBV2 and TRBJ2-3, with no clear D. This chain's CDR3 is CASSPYQAGIGDTQYF. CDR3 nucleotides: TGTGCCAGCAGTCCTTATCAGGCAGGAATAGGAGATACGCAGTATTTT.